The 21 T cell receptor beta chains below come from one sample, sequenced in a study of blood T cell repertoires in COVID-19. Here immunoSEQ multiplex PCR was the method, and the copy in TCRdb shows in-frame clones only, minus some. Among around 82,000 clones listed, 85% were seen once. Sequenced input: peripheral blood. These receptors came from a man aged 50-59 years with COVID-19, enrolled during active disease.

This clone was seen more than once but under ten times. V is TRBV19 and J is TRBJ2-1, with D hard to call. This CDR3 has 15 residues. The germline V gene encodes CDR1 LNHDA and CDR2 SQIVND (reference sequence). V lost 6 bases and J 0 bases, leaving 12 bases between the germline ends. CDR3 region: CASSNDPSSYNEQFF. The CDR3 nucleotides are TGTGCCAGTAGCAACGACCCTAGCTCCTACAATGAGCAGTTCTTC.

In this sample, this clone turned up a few times. The V call is TRBV11-1, the J call TRBJ1-3; a possible D gene is TRBD1 (5 bases). There are 15 residues in the CDR3. Germline V lookup: CDR1 SGHAT, CDR2 FQDESV (reference sequence). V lost 7 bases and J lost 0, with 13 bases in between. The CDR3 DNA reads as TGTGCCAGCAACCAGGGAATCGGCTCTGGAAACACCATATATTTT. Translation: CASNQGIGSGNTIYF. Full variable domain (remainder filled in from reference TRBV11-1 and TRBJ1-3): EAEVAQSPRYKITEKSQAVAFWCDPISGHATLYWYRQILGQGPELLVQFQDESVVDDSQLPKDRFSAERLKGVDSTLKIQPAELGDSAMYLCASNQGIGSGNTIYFGEGSWLTVV.

The rearrangement links TRBV6-4 to TRBJ2-1, with 9 bases fitting TRBD2. Germline loops: CDR1 MRHNA, CDR2 SNTAGT. The CDR3 runs to 16 residues. V dropped 4 bases and J dropped 8; count of bases not matched to a gene: 12. The CDR3 sequence: CASSALIAGVGDEQFF. The CDR3 DNA follows: TGTGCCAGCAGTGCACTAATAGCGGGAGTGGGCGATGAGCAGTTCTTC.

In the case of this clone: Mismatch with germline at one junction end may stem from a read error. The chain recombines TRBV28 with TRBJ1-1; D ambiguous. Germline V CDR1 and CDR2: MDHEN, SYDVKM. The CDR3 runs 14 residues. The CDR3 spells CASRLFGSNTEAFF. The DNA for the CDR3 is TGTGCCAGCAGGTTATTCGGGAGTAACACTGAAGCTTTCTTT.

The J gene is TRBJ1-3, the V gene TRBV5-1; 7 bases are a match to TRBD1. With V trimmed by 4 bases and J by 0 bases, 13 bases remained unmatched. The V gene's germline CDR1 is SGHRS and CDR2 YFSETQ. The CDR3 covers 18 residues. The DNA of the CDR3 is TGCGCCAGCAGCAAAGCCGGGACAGAACTTCTCTCTGGAAACACCATATATTTT. Translated, it gives CASSKAGTELLSGNTIYF.

The chain employs TRBV18 and TRBJ1-1; weak D call: TRBD1 (5 bases). Germline loops: CDR1 KGHSH, CDR2 LQKENI. CDR3 size: 15 residues. Trimming removed 4 bases at V and 5 bases at J, with 17 bases between. In nucleotides, the CDR3 is TGTGCCAGCTCACAGAACAGCCAGGGTGGGACTGAAGCTTTCTTT. This sequence encodes CASSQNSQGGTEAFF.

The V gene is TRBV19, the J gene TRBJ2-2; 8 nucleotides line up with TRBD1. There are 16 residues in the CDR3. The germline V gene has CDR1 LNHDA and CDR2 SQIVND (reference sequence). V lost 5 bases and J lost 0; bases outside the gene matches: 5. CDR3 nucleotide sequence: TGTGCCAGTAGTGTTCAGGGGGCGACGAACACCGGGGAGCTGTTTTTT. Protein product: CASSVQGATNTGELFF.

The chain links TRBV7-2 to TRBJ1-1; D not resolved. Germline lookup yields CDR1 SGHTA and CDR2 FQGNSA. The V and J ends lost 6 bases and 4 bases respectively, with 15 bases between them. The CDR3 runs 14 residues. CDR3 in DNA: TGTGCCAGCAGACAAAACAGTTTGAGCACTGAAGCTTTCTTT. Translation gives CASRQNSLSTEAFF.

The J gene is TRBJ1-1, the V gene TRBV12-3 or TRBV12-4; the D is unclear. V was pared by 6 bases and J by 5 bases, with 7 bases between. The CDR3 spans 11 residues. The DNA of the CDR3 is TGTGCCAGCAGACAGACAACTGAAGCTTTCTTT. This gives the protein CASRQTTEAFF.

The V and J genes are TRBV4-2 and TRBJ1-1; the D gene is possibly TRBD1 (5 bases). CDR1 LGHNA and CDR2 YNFKEQ come from the germline V gene. The CDR3 consists of 14 residues. V was cut by 1 base and J by 8 bases, with 14 bases left in between. CDR3 residues: CASSQAIRVSEAFF. The CDR3, as DNA: TGTGCCAGCAGCCAAGCCATCAGGGTAAGCGAAGCTTTCTTT.

V is TRBV2 and J is TRBJ1-4; D gene uncertain. V lost 10 bases and J 8 bases, leaving 11 bases between the germline ends. CDR1 and CDR2 (germline): SNHLY, FYNNEI. This CDR3 region has 11 residues. This CDR3 is CATYLQEKLFF. CDR3 bases: TGTGCCACCTACCTTCAAGAAAAACTGTTTTTT.

The V and J genes are TRBV18 and TRBJ2-7; D might be TRBD1 (6 bases). Germline values: CDR1 KGHSH, CDR2 LQKENI. This CDR3 is 14 amino acids long. Trimming shortened V by 2 bases and J by 5 bases, and 13 bases separated the two germline ends. The CDR3 nucleotides are TGTGCCAGCTCACCATTGGGGGCGCTTAACGAGCAGTACTTC. Its protein is CASSPLGALNEQYF. The variable domain in full, with the rest retrieved from reference TRBV18 and TRBJ2-7, is NAGVMQNPRHLVRRRGQEARLRCSPMKGHSHVYWYRQLPEEGLKFMVYLQKENIIDESGMPKERFSAEFPKEGPSILRIQQVVRGDSAAYFCASSPLGALNEQYFGPGTRLTVT.

V usage is TRBV19 and J usage is TRBJ2-1; 8 nucleotides align to TRBD2. Germline loops: CDR1 LNHDA, CDR2 SQIVND (reference sequence). The CDR3 covers 15 residues. The V and J ends lost 2 bases and 7 bases, in that order; junction bases with no gene match: 7. CDR3 sequence: CASSIYGRARNEQFF. As DNA, the CDR3 is TGTGCCAGTAGTATATACGGGAGGGCCAGGAATGAGCAGTTCTTC.

This chain joins TRBV5-1 and TRBJ2-7, with 11 positions matching TRBD1. Germline assignment: CDR1 SGHRS and CDR2 YFSETQ. This CDR3 is 15 amino acids long. V was pared by 0 bases and J by 3 bases, with 2 bases of the junction left unmatched. The CDR3 DNA follows: TGCGCCAGCAGCTTGGAAGGGACAGGGGGCTACGAGCAGTACTTC. The encoded protein is CASSLEGTGGYEQYF.

V and J are TRBV2 and TRBJ1-6; 7 positions match TRBD1. Germline CDR1 reads SNHLY; CDR2 reads FYNNEI. This CDR3 region has 15 residues. Trimming at V came to 6 bases and at J to 7 bases, leaving 9 bases not matched to a gene. Here the CDR3 DNA reads TGTGCCAGCAGGGGCTCGACAGGGAGAAATTCACCCCTCCACTTT. Protein: CASRGSTGRNSPLHF.

The chain links TRBV28 to TRBJ2-3; a possible D gene is TRBD2 (5 bases). This CDR3 region has 13 residues. V dropped 6 bases and J dropped 4 bases, with 11 bases sitting between them. In germline, CDR1 is MDHEN, CDR2 SYDVKM. The DNA of the CDR3 is TGTGCCAGCAGCCCACTAGGCCCAGATACGCAGTATTTT. Its translation: CASSPLGPDTQYF. The whole variable domain, remainder taken from reference TRBV28 and TRBJ2-3, is DVKVTQSSRYLVKRTGEKVFLECVQDMDHENMFWYRQDPGLGLRLIYFSYDVKMKEKGDIPEGYSVSREKKERFSLILESASTNQTSMYLCASSPLGPDTQYFGPGTRLTVL.

The chain has TRBV5-8 and TRBJ2-2, with 8 bases matching TRBD2. V trimming: 4 bases; J trimming: 6 bases; junction bases outside the gene matches: 8. The germline CDR1 and CDR2 sequences are SGHTS and YDEGEE. CDR3 length: 15 residues. In DNA, the CDR3 is TGTGCCAGCAGCAAGACTAGCGCGGGGGCCGGGGAGCTGTTTTTT. It encodes CASSKTSAGAGELFF.

This clone was found a few times. This rearrangement joins TRBV6-6 to TRBJ2-7; a possible D gene is TRBD2 (6 bases). The CDR3 runs to 13 residues. The V gene lost 6 bases and the J gene lost 0 bases, with 9 bases spanning the gap. Per the germline V gene, CDR1 is MNHNY and CDR2 is SVGAGI (reference sequence). This CDR3 reads CASSVADSYEQYF. Here the CDR3 DNA reads TGTGCCAGCAGCGTAGCGGACTCCTACGAGCAGTACTTC.

This clone was found once. The chain links TRBV30 to TRBJ1-1; D gene uncertain. CDR3 length: 17 amino acids. Between the trimmed V and J ends, which lost 0 bases and 6 bases, there was a span of 23 bases. Germline V CDR1 and CDR2: GTSNPN, SVGIG (reference sequence). CDR3 DNA sequence: TGTGCCTGGAGTGTACGGGGTCTGAAGAGCACGACGGCTGAAGCTTTCTTT. Residues: CAWSVRGLKSTTAEAFF.

This chain connects TRBV5-1 to TRBJ2-7; 7 positions match TRBD2. The CDR3 totals 15 residues. The V gene end was trimmed by 3 bases and the J gene end by 3 bases; junction bases not matched to a gene: 9. Germline CDR1 and CDR2: SGHRS and YFSETQ. The CDR3 protein is CASSSTTSALYEQYF. The CDR3 nucleotides are TGCGCCAGCAGCTCCACAACTAGCGCGCTCTACGAGCAGTACTTC.

This clone was picked up one time. The CDR3 spells CASSLTSGTAFTEYQPQHF. CDR3 DNA sequence: TGTGCCAGCAGCTTAACCTCCGGGACAGCGTTTACTGAGTATCAGCCCCAGCATTTT. J is TRBJ1-5 and V is TRBV5-6, with 7 bases matching TRBD1. Germline V gene data show CDR1 as SGHDT and CDR2 as YYEEEE. The length of the CDR3 is 19 residues. V lost 2 bases and J lost 5; bases outside the gene matches: 19.